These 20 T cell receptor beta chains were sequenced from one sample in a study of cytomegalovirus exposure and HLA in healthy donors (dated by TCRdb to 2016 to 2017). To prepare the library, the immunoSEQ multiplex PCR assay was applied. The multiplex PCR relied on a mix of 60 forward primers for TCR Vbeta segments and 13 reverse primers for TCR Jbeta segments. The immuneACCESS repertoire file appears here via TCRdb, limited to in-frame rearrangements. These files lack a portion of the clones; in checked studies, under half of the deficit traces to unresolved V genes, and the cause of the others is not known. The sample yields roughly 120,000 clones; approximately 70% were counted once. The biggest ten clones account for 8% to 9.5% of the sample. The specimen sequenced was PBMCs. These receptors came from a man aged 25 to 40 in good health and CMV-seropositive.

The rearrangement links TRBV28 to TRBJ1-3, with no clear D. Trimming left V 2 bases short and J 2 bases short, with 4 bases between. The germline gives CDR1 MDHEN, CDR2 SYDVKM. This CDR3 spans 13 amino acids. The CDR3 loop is CASSLQAGNTIYF. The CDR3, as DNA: TGTGCCAGCAGTTTACAGGCTGGAAACACCATATATTTT.

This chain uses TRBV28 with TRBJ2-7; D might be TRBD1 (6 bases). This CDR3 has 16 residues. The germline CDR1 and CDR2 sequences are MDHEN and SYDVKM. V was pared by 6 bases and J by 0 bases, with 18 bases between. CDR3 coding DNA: TGTGCCAGCAGCGGTTACGGAGACAGGAGCTCCTACGAGCAGTACGTC. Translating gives CASSGYGDRSSYEQYV.

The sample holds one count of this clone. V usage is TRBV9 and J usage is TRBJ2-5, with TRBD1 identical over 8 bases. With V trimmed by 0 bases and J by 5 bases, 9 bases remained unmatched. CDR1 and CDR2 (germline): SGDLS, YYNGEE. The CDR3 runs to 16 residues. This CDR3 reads CASSVETGASLETQYF. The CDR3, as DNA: TGTGCCAGCAGCGTAGAGACAGGGGCTAGTTTGGAGACCCAGTACTTC.

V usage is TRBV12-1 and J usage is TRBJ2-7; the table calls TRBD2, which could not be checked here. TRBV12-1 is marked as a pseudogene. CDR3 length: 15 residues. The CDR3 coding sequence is TGTGCCAGCACCCCTAGCGGGGGCAGCTCCTACGAGCAGTACGTC. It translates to CASTPSGGSSYEQYV.

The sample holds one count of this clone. CDR3 in amino acids: CSVHTDRGRRGYTF. DNA of the CDR3: TGCAGCGTTCATACCGACAGGGGGCGCCGGGGCTACACCTTC. The gene calls are TRBV29-1 and TRBJ1-2; 10 bases match TRBD1. This CDR3 comprises 14 residues. J was trimmed by 8 bases and V by 5 bases; bases with no gene match: 11. Germline V gene data show CDR1 as SQVTM and CDR2 as ANQGSEA.

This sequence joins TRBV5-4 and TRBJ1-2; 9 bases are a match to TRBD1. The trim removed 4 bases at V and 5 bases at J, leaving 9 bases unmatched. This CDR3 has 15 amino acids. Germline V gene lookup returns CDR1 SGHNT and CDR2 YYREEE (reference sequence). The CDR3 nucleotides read TGTGCCAGCAGCGCACAACAGGGGGCAGGGTATGGCTACACCTTC. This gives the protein CASSAQQGAGYGYTF.

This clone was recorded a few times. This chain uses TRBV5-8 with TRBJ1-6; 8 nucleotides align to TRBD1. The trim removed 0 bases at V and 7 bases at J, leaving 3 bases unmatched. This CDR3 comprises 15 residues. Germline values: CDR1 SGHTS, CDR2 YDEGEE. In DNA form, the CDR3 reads TGTGCCAGCAGCTTGGAAGACAGGGGCAATTCACCCCTCCACTTT. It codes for CASSLEDRGNSPLHF.

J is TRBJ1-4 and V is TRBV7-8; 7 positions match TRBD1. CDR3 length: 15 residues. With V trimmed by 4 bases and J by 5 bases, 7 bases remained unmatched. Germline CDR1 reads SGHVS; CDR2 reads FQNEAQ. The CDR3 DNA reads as TGTGCCAGCAGCTCCCTCGGACAGGAGAATGAAAAACTGTTTTTT. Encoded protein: CASSSLGQENEKLFF.

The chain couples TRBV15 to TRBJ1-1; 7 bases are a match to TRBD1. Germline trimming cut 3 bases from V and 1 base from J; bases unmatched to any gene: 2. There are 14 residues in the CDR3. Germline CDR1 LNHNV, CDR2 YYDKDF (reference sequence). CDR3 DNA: TGTGCCACCAGCAGGGGACAGAGGAACACTGAAGCTTTCTTT. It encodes CATSRGQRNTEAFF.

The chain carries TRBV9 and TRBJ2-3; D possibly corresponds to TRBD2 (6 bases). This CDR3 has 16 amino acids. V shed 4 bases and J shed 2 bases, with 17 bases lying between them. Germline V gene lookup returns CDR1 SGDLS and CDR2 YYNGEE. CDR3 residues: CASSRGVARATDTQYF. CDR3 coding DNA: TGTGCCAGCAGCCGCGGGGTGGCTAGAGCCACAGATACGCAGTATTTT.

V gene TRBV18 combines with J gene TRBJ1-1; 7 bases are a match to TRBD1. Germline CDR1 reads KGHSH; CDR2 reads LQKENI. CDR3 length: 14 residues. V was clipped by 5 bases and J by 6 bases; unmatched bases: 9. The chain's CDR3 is CASSSETGKAEAFF. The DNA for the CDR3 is TGTGCCAGCTCATCGGAGACAGGGAAGGCTGAAGCTTTCTTT.

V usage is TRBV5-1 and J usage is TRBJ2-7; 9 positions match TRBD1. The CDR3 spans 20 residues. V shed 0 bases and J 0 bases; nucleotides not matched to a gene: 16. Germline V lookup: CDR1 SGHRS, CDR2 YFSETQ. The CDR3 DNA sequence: TGCGCCAGCAGCTTGGATCCGGGACAGGGTATCGGGCGGGCCTCCTACGAGCAGTACTTC. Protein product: CASSLDPGQGIGRASYEQYF.

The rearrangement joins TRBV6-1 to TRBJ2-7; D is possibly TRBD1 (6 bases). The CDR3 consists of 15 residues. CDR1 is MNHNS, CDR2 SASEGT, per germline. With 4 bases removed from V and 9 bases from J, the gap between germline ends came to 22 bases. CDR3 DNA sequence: TGTGCCAGCAGTGCCCCAGTTCAGGGGATTCAAGGGCAGTACGTC. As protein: CASSAPVQGIQGQYV.

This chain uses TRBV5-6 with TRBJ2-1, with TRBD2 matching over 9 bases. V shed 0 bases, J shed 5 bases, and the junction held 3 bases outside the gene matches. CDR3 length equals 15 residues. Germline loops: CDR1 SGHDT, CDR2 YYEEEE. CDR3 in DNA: TGTGCCAGCAGCTTGGGGGTAGCGGGAGACAATGAGCAGTTCTTC. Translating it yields CASSLGVAGDNEQFF.

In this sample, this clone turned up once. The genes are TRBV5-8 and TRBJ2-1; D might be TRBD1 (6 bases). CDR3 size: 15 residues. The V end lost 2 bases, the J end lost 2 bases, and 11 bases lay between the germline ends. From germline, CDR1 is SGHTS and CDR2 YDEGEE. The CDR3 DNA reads TGTGCCAGCAGCTTCCAGTCAGGGGCCTACAATGAGCAGTTCTTC. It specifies CASSFQSGAYNEQFF.

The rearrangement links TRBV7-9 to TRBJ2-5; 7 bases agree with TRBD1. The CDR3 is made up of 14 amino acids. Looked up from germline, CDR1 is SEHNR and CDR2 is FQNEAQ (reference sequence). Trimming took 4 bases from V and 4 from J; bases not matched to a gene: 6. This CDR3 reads CASSSPGQRETQYF. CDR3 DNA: TGTGCCAGCAGCTCCCCGGGACAGCGAGAGACCCAGTACTTC.

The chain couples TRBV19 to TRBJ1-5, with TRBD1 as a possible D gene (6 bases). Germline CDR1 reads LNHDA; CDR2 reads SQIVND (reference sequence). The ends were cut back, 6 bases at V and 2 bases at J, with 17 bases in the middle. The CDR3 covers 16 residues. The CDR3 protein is CASSPSPAGGNQPQHF. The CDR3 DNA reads TGTGCCAGTAGCCCTAGCCCGGCAGGGGGCAATCAGCCCCAGCATTTT.

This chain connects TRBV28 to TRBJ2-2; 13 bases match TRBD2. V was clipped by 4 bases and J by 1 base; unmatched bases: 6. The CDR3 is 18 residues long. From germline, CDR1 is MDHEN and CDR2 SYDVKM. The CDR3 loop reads CASSSPGTSGKNTGELFF. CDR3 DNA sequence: TGTGCCAGCAGTTCCCCCGGGACTAGCGGGAAGAACACCGGGGAGCTGTTTTTT.

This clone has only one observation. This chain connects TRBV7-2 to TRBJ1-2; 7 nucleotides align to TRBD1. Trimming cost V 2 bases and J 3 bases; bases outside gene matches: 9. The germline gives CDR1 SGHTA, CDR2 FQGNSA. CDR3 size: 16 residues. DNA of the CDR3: TGTGCCAGCAGCTTAAGGGCAGGGGGGAGCTACTATGGCTACACCTTC. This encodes CASSLRAGGSYYGYTF. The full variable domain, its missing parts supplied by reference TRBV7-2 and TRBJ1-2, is GAGVSQSPSNKVTEKGKDVELRCDPISGHTALYWYRQSLGQGLEFLIYFQGNSAPDKSGLPSDRFSAERTGGSVSTLTIQRTQQEDSAVYLCASSLRAGGSYYGYTFGSGTRLTVV.

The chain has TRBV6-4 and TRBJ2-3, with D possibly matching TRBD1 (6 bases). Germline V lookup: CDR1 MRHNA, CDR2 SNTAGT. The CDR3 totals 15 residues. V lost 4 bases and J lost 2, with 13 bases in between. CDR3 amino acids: CASSAATGATDTQYF. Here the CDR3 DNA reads TGTGCCAGCAGTGCCGCGACAGGAGCCACAGATACGCAGTATTTT.